One sample yielded the 15 T cell receptor beta chains listed below, sequenced in a study of T cell clonotyping in hematopoietic cell transplantation. Profiled with immunoSEQ multiplex PCR; TCRdb holds only in-frame clones, not every one. This sample yields 10,000 to 15,000 clones, of which 90% are seen a single time; 1.2% belongs to the top ten. Sequencing was carried out using peripheral blood mononuclear cells. Every receptor here comes from a young man in good health. Some clones in this sample may be carry-over from other donors' samples.

This chain connects TRBV7-2 to TRBJ2-7; 7 bases match TRBD2. Losses at the gene ends were 3 bases for V and 3 bases for J; bases not matched to a gene: 5. This CDR3 contains 14 residues. Looked up from germline, CDR1 is SGHTA and CDR2 is FQGNSA. Written as DNA, the CDR3 is TGTGCCAGCAGCTTCGGGCGGGAGAACTACGAGCAGTACTTC. Protein: CASSFGRENYEQYF.

Written as DNA, the CDR3 is TGTGCCTGGAGTGCGTTGGGCGGCCCCGGAGGGGAGCTGTTTTTT. Translation: CAWSALGGPGGELFF. V usage is TRBV30 and J usage is TRBJ2-2; D unresolved. V lost 1 base and J 8 bases, leaving 17 bases between the germline ends. The CDR3 contains 15 residues. Germline values: CDR1 GTSNPN, CDR2 SVGIG (reference sequence).

In this sample, this clone turned up once. The V call is TRBV7-8, the J call TRBJ1-2; TRBD1 matches 7 bases. CDR1 SGHVS and CDR2 FQNEAQ come from the germline V gene. The CDR3 has 13 residues. The ends lost 5 bases at V and 6 bases at J; junction bases unmatched: 6. The CDR3 spells CASSLDRDNGYTF. The CDR3 DNA sequence: TGTGCCAGCAGCCTCGACAGGGATAATGGCTACACCTTC.

This chain connects TRBV2 to TRBJ2-1, with 7 nucleotides matching TRBD2. Germline CDR1 and CDR2: SNHLY and FYNNEI. The CDR3 is made up of 15 amino acids. The V and J ends lost 6 bases and 2 bases, in that order; junction bases with no gene match: 7. The CDR3 is CASSVEAGAYNEQFF. The CDR3 bases are TGTGCCAGCAGCGTCGAGGCGGGAGCCTACAATGAGCAGTTCTTC. Drawing the rest from reference TRBV2 and TRBJ2-1, the complete variable domain is EPEVTQTPSHQVTQMGQEVILRCVPISNHLYFYWYRQILGQKVEFLVSFYNNEISEKSEIFDDQFSVERPDGSNFTLKIRSTKLEDSAMYFCASSVEAGAYNEQFFGPGTRLTVL.

The rearrangement joins TRBV25-1 to TRBJ2-1, with 8 bases that match TRBD2. CDR3 length: 17 residues. Germline V CDR1 and CDR2: MGHDK, SYGVNS. J gave up 1 base and V 1 base, and 6 bases lay outside the gene matches. As DNA, the CDR3 is TGTGCCAGCAGTGAATCGGGAGGGGGGGGGTCCTACAATGAGCAGTTCTTC. Its translation: CASSESGGGGSYNEQFF.

The V gene is TRBV7-9, the J gene TRBJ2-7; 8 bases fit TRBD2. The germline V gene encodes CDR1 SEHNR and CDR2 FQNEAQ (reference sequence). Unmatched junction bases numbered 10, after V lost 3 bases and J lost 9 bases. This CDR3 comprises 14 residues. CDR3 coding DNA: TGTGCCAGCAGCTTGGCTAGCGGGCCAGCAGGGCAGTACTTC. Residues: CASSLASGPAGQYF.

This clone is a singleton in its sample. The V gene is TRBV5-4, the J gene TRBJ1-1; no clear D gene. V shed 3 bases and J shed 1 base, with 4 bases lying between them. The CDR3 is 12 amino acids. Germline CDR1 and CDR2: SGHNT and YYREEE (reference sequence). Written as DNA, the CDR3 is TGTGCCAGCAGCTCGCGGAACACTGAAGCTTTCTTT. Translated: CASSSRNTEAFF.

This rearrangement joins TRBV9 to TRBJ2-3; 14 bases map to TRBD2. With V trimmed by 4 bases and J by 6 bases, 7 bases remained unmatched. From germline, CDR1 is SGDLS and CDR2 YYNGEE. The length of the CDR3 is 16 residues. CDR3 bases: TGTGCCAGCAGCCCCCTGACTAGCGGGGGGGCGGATACGCAGTATTTT. Translating gives CASSPLTSGGADTQYF.

The chain carries TRBV6-5 and TRBJ2-3; 9 nucleotides line up with TRBD2. Germline V gives CDR1 MNHEY, CDR2 SVGAGI. With V trimmed by 8 bases and J by 2 bases, 8 bases remained unmatched. The CDR3 runs 15 residues. CDR3 sequence reads: CASRAGGVLTDTQYF. The CDR3 DNA sequence: TGTGCCAGCCGGGCGGGAGGGGTCCTCACAGATACGCAGTATTTT.

The chain links TRBV7-6 to TRBJ1-3; D is unclear. The CDR3 contains 15 residues. V was trimmed by 3 bases and J by 0 bases, leaving 9 bases between them. CDR1 is SGHVS, CDR2 FNYEAQ, per germline. The CDR3 DNA is TGTGCCAGCAGCTTTTACGGAAACTCTGGAAACACCATATATTTT. The encoded protein is CASSFYGNSGNTIYF.

The rearrangement uses TRBV25-1 and TRBJ2-7, with D hard to call. CDR1 and CDR2 (germline): MGHDK, SYGVNS. The CDR3 consists of 11 residues. Trimming shortened V by 4 bases and J by 4 bases, and 5 bases separated the two germline ends. The CDR3 is CASSVGYEQYF. CDR3 DNA sequence: TGTGCCAGCAGTGTAGGTTACGAGCAGTACTTC.

J is TRBJ2-1 and V is TRBV27; no reliable D call. Germline loops: CDR1 MNHEY, CDR2 SMNVEV (reference sequence). The CDR3 sequence is 15 residues long. The V and J ends lost 2 bases and 4 bases respectively, with 12 bases between them. The CDR3 DNA reads as TGTGCCAGCAGTTTAGGCCTAACAACTTACAATGAGCAGTTCTTC. Encoded protein: CASSLGLTTYNEQFF.

This clone has just one count. The chain recombines TRBV30 with TRBJ2-1; D may be TRBD1 (5 bases). The CDR3 is 15 residues long. Germline V gene sequence: CDR1 GTSNPN, CDR2 SVGIG (reference sequence). Trimming shortened V by 2 bases and J by 4 bases, and 15 bases separated the two germline ends. The CDR3 reads CAWSPAGHGYNEQFF. Here the CDR3 DNA reads TGTGCCTGGAGTCCGGCCGGACACGGTTACAATGAGCAGTTCTTC.

J is TRBJ1-1 and V is TRBV7-2; 8 bases line up with TRBD1. Germline V gives CDR1 SGHTA, CDR2 FQGNSA. Trimming took 3 bases from V and 8 from J; bases not matched to a gene: 2. The CDR3 runs 12 residues. CDR3 sequence: CASSFDRGEAFF. CDR3 in DNA: TGTGCCAGCAGCTTTGACAGGGGAGAAGCTTTCTTT.

The chain combines TRBV11-3 with TRBJ2-5; 7 bases are a match to TRBD1. Germline V lookup: CDR1 SGHNT, CDR2 YENEEA. V shed 4 bases, J shed 5 bases, and the junction held 13 bases outside the gene matches. This CDR3 spans 16 amino acids. The CDR3 protein is CASSSDRAGLVETQYF. CDR3 bases: TGTGCCAGCAGCTCCGACAGGGCGGGTTTAGTGGAGACCCAGTACTTC.